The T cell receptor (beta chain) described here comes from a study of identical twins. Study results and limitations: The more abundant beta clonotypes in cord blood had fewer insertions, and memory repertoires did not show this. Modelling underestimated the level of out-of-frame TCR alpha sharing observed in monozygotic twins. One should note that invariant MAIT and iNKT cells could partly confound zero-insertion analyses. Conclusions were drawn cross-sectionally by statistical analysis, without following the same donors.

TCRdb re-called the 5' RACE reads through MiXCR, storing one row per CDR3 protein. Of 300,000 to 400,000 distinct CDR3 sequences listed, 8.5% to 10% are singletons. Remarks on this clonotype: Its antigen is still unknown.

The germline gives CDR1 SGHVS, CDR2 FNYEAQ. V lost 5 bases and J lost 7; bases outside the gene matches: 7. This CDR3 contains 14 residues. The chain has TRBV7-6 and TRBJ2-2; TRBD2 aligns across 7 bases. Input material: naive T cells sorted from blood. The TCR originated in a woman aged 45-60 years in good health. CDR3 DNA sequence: TGTGCCAGCAGCAAAGCGGGATCTTACGGGGAGCTGTTTTTT. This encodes CASSKAGSYGELFF.